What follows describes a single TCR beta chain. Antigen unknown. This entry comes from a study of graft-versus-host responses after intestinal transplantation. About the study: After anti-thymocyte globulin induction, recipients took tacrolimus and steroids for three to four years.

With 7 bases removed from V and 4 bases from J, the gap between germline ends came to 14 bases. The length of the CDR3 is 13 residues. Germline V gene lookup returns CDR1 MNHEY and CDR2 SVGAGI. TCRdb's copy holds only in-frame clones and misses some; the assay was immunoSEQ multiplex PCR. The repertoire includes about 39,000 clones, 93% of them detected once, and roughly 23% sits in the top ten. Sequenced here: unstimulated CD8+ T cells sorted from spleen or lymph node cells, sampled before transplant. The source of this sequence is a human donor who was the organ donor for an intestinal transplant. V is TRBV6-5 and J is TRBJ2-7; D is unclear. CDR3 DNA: TGTGCCAGCATGGGCATACACCGGTACGAGCAGTACTTC. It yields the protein CASMGIHRYEQYF.